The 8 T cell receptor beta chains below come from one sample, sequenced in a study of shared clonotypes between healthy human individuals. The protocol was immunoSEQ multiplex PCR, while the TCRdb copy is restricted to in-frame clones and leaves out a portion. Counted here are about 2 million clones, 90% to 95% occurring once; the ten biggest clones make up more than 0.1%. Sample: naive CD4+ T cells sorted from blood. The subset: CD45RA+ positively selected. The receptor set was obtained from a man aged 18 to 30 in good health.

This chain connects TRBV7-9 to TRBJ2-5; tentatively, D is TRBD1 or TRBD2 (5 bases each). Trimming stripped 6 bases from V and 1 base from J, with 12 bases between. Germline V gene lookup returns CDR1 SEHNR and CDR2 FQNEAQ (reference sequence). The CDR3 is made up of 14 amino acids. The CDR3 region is CASSRDLTQETQYF. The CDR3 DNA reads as TGTGCCAGCAGTCGGGACCTTACCCAAGAGACCCAGTACTTC.

The CDR3 sequence: CASSYYQDGYTF. As DNA, the CDR3 is TGTGCCAGCAGTTACTATCAAGATGGCTACACCTTC. V gene TRBV6-6 combines with J gene TRBJ1-2; D not resolved. V gave up 1 base and J gave up 6 bases, with 6 bases separating them. The CDR3 is 12 amino acids. From germline, CDR1 is MNHNY and CDR2 SVGAGI (reference sequence).

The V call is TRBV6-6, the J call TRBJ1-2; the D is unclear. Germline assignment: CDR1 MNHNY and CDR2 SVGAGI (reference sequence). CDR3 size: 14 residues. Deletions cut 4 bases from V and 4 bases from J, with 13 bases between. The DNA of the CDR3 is TGTGCCAGCAGTTCCCAGTGGCAGGCCTATGGCTACACCTTC. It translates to CASSSQWQAYGYTF.

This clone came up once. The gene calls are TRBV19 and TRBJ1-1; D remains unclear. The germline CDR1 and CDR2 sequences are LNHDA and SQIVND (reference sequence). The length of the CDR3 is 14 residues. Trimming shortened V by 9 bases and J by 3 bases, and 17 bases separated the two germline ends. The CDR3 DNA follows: TGTGCCAGCCTCGAAAGCACGTGGGACACTGAAGCTTTCTTT. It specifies CASLESTWDTEAFF.

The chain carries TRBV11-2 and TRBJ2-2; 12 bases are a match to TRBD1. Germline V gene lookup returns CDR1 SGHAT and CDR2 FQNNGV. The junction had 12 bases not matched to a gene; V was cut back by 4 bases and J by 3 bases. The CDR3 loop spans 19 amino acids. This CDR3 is CASSSRDRGQRRDTGELFF. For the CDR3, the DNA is TGTGCCAGCAGCTCCCGGGACAGGGGGCAGAGAAGGGACACCGGGGAGCTGTTTTTT.

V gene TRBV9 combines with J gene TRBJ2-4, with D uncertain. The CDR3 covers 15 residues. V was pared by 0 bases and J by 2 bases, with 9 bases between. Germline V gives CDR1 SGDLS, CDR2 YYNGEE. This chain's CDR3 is CASSVAWGTKNIQYF. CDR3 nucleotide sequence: TGTGCCAGCAGCGTAGCTTGGGGAACCAAAAACATTCAGTACTTC.

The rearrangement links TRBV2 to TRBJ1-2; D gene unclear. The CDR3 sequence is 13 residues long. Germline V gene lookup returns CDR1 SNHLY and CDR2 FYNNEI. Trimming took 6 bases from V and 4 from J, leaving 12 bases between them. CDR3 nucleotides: TGTGCCAGCAGGGCCGAGGGCCTCTATGGCTACACCTTC. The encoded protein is CASRAEGLYGYTF.

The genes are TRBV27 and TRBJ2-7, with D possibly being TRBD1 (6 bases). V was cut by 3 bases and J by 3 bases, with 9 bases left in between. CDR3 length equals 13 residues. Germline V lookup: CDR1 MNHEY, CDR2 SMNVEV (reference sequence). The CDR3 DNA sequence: TGTGCCAGCAGTTTGGGACAAAACTACGAGCAGTACTTC. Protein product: CASSLGQNYEQYF.